These 15 T cell receptor beta chains share one sample of origin, sequenced in a study of T cells in women clearing cervical HPV infection. Measured with immunoSEQ multiplex PCR; TCRdb has only the in-frame clones, and not every one. Its clone listing holds about 23,000 clones. Sequenced: blood buffy coat. The receptors stem from a woman between 18 and 75 years old with a cervical HPV16 infection that either progressed to CIN3+ or cleared (not recorded which).

About this clone itself: Sequencing ends 3 residues short of the CDR3 end; the germline J gene provides the rest. The chain carries TRBV30 and TRBJ1-3, with D maybe TRBD1 (5 bases). The CDR3 has 12 residues. Germline loops: CDR1 GTSNPN, CDR2 SVGIG (reference sequence). CDR3 DNA (partial): TGTGCCTGGACCCCGGGACTAGAGGCG. As protein: CAWTPGLEA. The whole CDR3 sequence reads CAWTPGLEAIYF.

CDR3 in amino acids: CASSQVFLDAGNANTQYF. The covered CDR3 bases are TGTGCCAGCAGCCAAGTTTTTCTTGACGCGGGGAACGCTAATACG. The chain uses TRBV14 and TRBJ2-3; D perhaps matches TRBD2 (6 bases). The observed sequence ends 3 residues before the CDR3 terminus, with the missing tail filled in from the germline J gene. The CDR3 length is 18 residues. CDR1 and CDR2 (germline): SGHDN, FVKESK. V was shortened by 1 base and J by 7 bases, with 24 bases between the two germline ends.

Incomplete CDR3 DNA: TGCAGTAGTGGGATGGACAGCCAAGAGACC. It specifies CSSGMDSQET. The full CDR3 protein reads CSSGMDSQETQYF. The chain uses TRBV20-1 and TRBJ2-5; D is possibly TRBD1 (6 bases). The read ends 3 residues shy of where the CDR3 ends; the end is completed using the germline J gene. This CDR3 has 13 amino acids. V lost 8 bases and J lost 1, with 14 bases in between. Germline lookup yields CDR1 DFQATT and CDR2 SNEGSKA (reference sequence).

According to its frequency, this clone is large. The sequenced fragment ends 3 residues before the CDR3 boundary, so the rest is inferred from the germline J gene. The rearrangement links TRBV5-1 to TRBJ2-3; 9 nucleotides agree with TRBD1. The CDR3 sequence is 15 residues long. Looked up from germline, CDR1 is SGHRS and CDR2 is YFSETQ. Unmatched junction bases numbered 5, after V lost 3 bases and J lost 3 bases. CDR3 sequence reads: CASSYPGQGTDTQYF. The DNA read from the CDR3 is TGCGCCAGCAGCTATCCGGGACAGGGAACAGATACG.

A remark on this clone: The read ends 3 residues shy of where the CDR3 ends; the end is completed using the germline J gene. The chain links TRBV11-3 to TRBJ2-5, with 8 bases matching TRBD1. Germline V gene lookup returns CDR1 SGHNT and CDR2 YENEEA. This CDR3 is built from 15 residues. With 4 bases clipped from V and 5 bases from J, the junction kept 9 bases outside the gene matches. This CDR3 is CASSSTDREVETQYF. The covered CDR3 bases are TGTGCCAGCAGCTCGACGGACAGGGAAGTGGAGACC.

About this clone itself: The read halts 3 residues ahead of the CDR3 end, with the missing end drawn from the germline J gene. The rearrangement joins TRBV20-1 to TRBJ2-7; D unclear. From germline, CDR1 is DFQATT and CDR2 SNEGSKA (reference sequence). The CDR3 contains 14 residues. The CDR3 DNA, read in part, is TGCAGCGCTTACTTCCTACCACTTTGTTACGAG. Residues: CSAYFLPLCYE. The entire CDR3 reads CSAYFLPLCYEQYF.

The CDR3 bases that were read are TGCGCCAGCAGCTCCGGGACAGGGAGTTCTGGC. Amino acid sequence: CASSSGTGSSG. The entire CDR3 reads CASSSGTGSSGYTF. The chain carries TRBV5-1 and TRBJ1-2, with 9 bases lining up with TRBD1. The CDR3 end lies 3 residues beyond the end of the read and is filled in from the germline J gene. Unmatched junction bases numbered 7, after V lost 3 bases and J lost 7 bases. This CDR3 spans 14 amino acids. Germline V lookup: CDR1 SGHRS, CDR2 YFSETQ.

The CDR3 spells CSASFPSTEQFF. The CDR3 DNA, read in part, is TGCAGTGCTAGTTTTCCTAGCACTGAG. V usage is TRBV20-1 and J usage is TRBJ2-1; perhaps TRBD2 as D (5 bases). Read data end 3 residues before the CDR3 end; the end is taken from the germline J gene. Germline V CDR1 and CDR2: DFQATT, SNEGSKA (reference sequence). The CDR3 consists of 12 residues. V dropped 3 bases and J dropped 9 bases, with 12 bases sitting between them.

Measured by frequency, this clone is medium-sized (0.01 to 0.1%). The CDR3 protein is CASSPRAIDTQYF. The CDR3 DNA, read in part, is TGTGCCAGCTCACCGCGAGCTATCGATACG. The chain joins TRBV18 to TRBJ2-3; D gene unclear. The CDR3 is cut off 3 residues early in the read; its end comes from the germline J gene. The length of the CDR3 is 13 residues. Trimming left V 3 bases short and J 6 bases short, with 10 bases between. Germline V gene data show CDR1 as KGHSH and CDR2 as LQKENI.

As regards this clone: With the read ending 3 residues before the CDR3 end, the germline J gene is used to fill in that end. This chain connects TRBV10-3 to TRBJ2-5; 9 positions agree with TRBD1. This CDR3 comprises 14 residues. The V gene's germline CDR1 is ENHRY and CDR2 SYGVKD. V lost 6 bases and J lost 3; bases outside the gene matches: 5. The chain's CDR3 is CAISTGQGKETQYF. The part of the CDR3 DNA that was read is TGTGCCATCAGCACGGGACAGGGTAAAGAGACC.

The CDR3 sequence is CASSQLWDIQETQYF. The covered CDR3 bases are TGTGCCAGCAGCCAACTATGGGACATCCAAGAGACC. This rearrangement joins TRBV2 to TRBJ2-5; D perhaps matches TRBD1 (6 bases). The read gets to within 3 residues of the CDR3 end, and the germline J gene fills in the rest. The germline gives CDR1 SNHLY, CDR2 FYNNEI. The CDR3 consists of 15 residues. V was cut by 6 bases and J by 1 base, with 15 bases left in between.

A remark on this clone: The read gets to within 3 residues of the CDR3 end, and the germline J gene fills in the rest. V usage is TRBV6-4 and J usage is TRBJ1-5; D is ambiguous. The germline V and J ends were trimmed by 4 bases and 1 base, with 5 bases remaining between them. Looked up from germline, CDR1 is MRHNA and CDR2 is SNTAGT. The CDR3 has 13 residues. The CDR3 bases that were read are TGTGCCAGCAGTGTGGGCAGCAATCAGCCC. Amino acid sequence: CASSVGSNQP. The entire CDR3 sequence reads CASSVGSNQPQHF.

As to this clone: The read gets to within 3 residues of the CDR3 end, and the germline J gene fills in the rest. J is TRBJ1-4 and V is TRBV30; 7 bases are a match to TRBD1. The CDR3 has 14 residues. The V gene's germline CDR1 is GTSNPN and CDR2 SVGIG (reference sequence). The J segment lost 8 bases and the V segment lost 1 base, leaving 7 bases of the junction unmatched. The CDR3 region is CAWSETTGAEKLFF. The CDR3 bases that were read are TGTGCCTGGAGTGAAACAACAGGGGCAGAAAAA.

Remarks on this clone: The read is 3 residues too short to cover the CDR3 end, so that end is filled in from the germline J gene. The chain joins TRBV5-6 to TRBJ1-5; 8 bases agree with TRBD1. CDR1 is SGHDT, CDR2 YYEEEE, per germline. J gave up 5 bases and V 4 bases, and 5 bases lay outside the gene matches. The CDR3 contains 14 residues. The covered CDR3 bases are TGTGCCAGCAGCGCCGGGACAGGCTATCAGCCC. It specifies CASSAGTGYQP. The full-length CDR3 reads as CASSAGTGYQPQHF.

About this clone: The read ends 3 residues early relative to the CDR3; the germline J gene fills the gap. The chain links TRBV10-3 to TRBJ1-2, with D perhaps TRBD1 (6 bases). Trimming took off 2 bases at V and 0 bases at J, with 13 bases between the two ends. CDR3 length: 16 residues. The germline V gene has CDR1 ENHRY and CDR2 SYGVKD. The CDR3 loop reads CAISEKGHEANYGYTF. CDR3 DNA (partial): TGTGCCATCAGTGAGAAGGGACACGAAGCTAACTATGGC.